The following is a T cell receptor beta chain sequence with its context. The sample has other DNA sequences that encode this CDR3 too. The data derive from a study of blood T cell repertoires in COVID-19. The overall study: Donors in the United States, Italy and Spain gave samples during acute or convalescent COVID-19. T cells, B-cell-depleted T cells, or PBMCs supplied cDNA or gDNA.

TCRdb keeps only in-frame clones here, not all; method: immunoSEQ multiplex PCR. The sample consists of about 120,000 clones, 75% to 90% of them appearing once. Sequencing was performed on peripheral blood. The receptor comes from a woman in her thirties or forties with acute or convalescent COVID-19.

DNA for the CDR3: TGTGCCAGCAGCGTAGGACAGGGGGTCACAGATACGCAGTATTTT. Encoded protein: CASSVGQGVTDTQYF. The gene calls are TRBV9 and TRBJ2-3; 9 bases map to TRBD1. The trim removed 0 bases at V and 2 bases at J, leaving 1 base unmatched. The V gene's germline CDR1 is SGDLS and CDR2 YYNGEE. There are 15 residues in the CDR3.